A selection of T cell receptor beta chains follows, all from one sample in a study of OX40 agonist ivuxolimab in advanced cancers. Repertoires were generated with immunoSEQ multiplex PCR, while TCRdb's copy carries only in-frame clones and drops some. The repertoire holds approximately 68,000 clones, with more than 75% as singletons. Material: CD4+ or CD8+ T cells sorted from blood, obtained in a trial of the OX40 agonist ivuxolimab. The receptors were gathered from an adult with an advanced solid tumor such as melanoma, head and neck, liver or kidney cancer. CDR3s include the opening cysteine and the closing phenylalanine or tryptophan. Each record gives: V gene, D gene, J gene, clone size, CDR3 DNA, CDR3 protein. The D gene is left open where the match is weak. Size tells how often a clone was seen (once, few, many) or the class of an expanded clone, and some rows leave it out.

TRBV19	TRBD1	TRBJ2-2	few	TGTGCCAGTAGTACCCGACAGGGTGGGGTCGGGGAGCTGTTTTTT	CASSTRQGGVGELFF
TRBV28	NA	TRBJ1-5	NA	TGTGCCAGCAGAAGGGTTGTTCAGCCCCAGCATTTT	CASRRVVQPQHF
TRBV5-4	TRBD1	TRBJ2-3	NA	TGTGCCAGCAGCTCGGGGGACAGGGGGGATCGTGATACGCAGTATTTT	CASSSGDRGDRDTQYF
TRBV29-1	TRBD1	TRBJ1-2	NA	TGCAGCGTAGGACAGGGTAACTATGGCTACACCTTC	CSVGQGNYGYTF
TRBV7-2	NA	TRBJ2-5	NA	TGTGCCAGCAGCTCTATCAGGGGGGAGCGGGAAACCCAGTACTTC	CASSSIRGERETQYF
TRBV9	NA	TRBJ2-1	once	TGTGCCAGCAGCGCGCGGGAGCCCTCAGGGGACAATGAGCAGTTCTTC	CASSAREPSGDNEQFF
TRBV9	NA	TRBJ2-3	once	TGTGCCAGCAGCGACCCCCGGGGGCCCACAGATACGCAGTATTTT	CASSDPRGPTDTQYF
TRBV28	TRBD1	TRBJ2-5	NA	TGTGCCAGCACCACATCGGGGGCAGGGGGCGTAAAGACCCAGTACTTC	CASTTSGAGGVKTQYF
TRBV5-1	NA	TRBJ1-5	few	TGCGCCAGCAGCTTGAGCCCTGCGGGGGGCGGGCAGCCCCAGCATTTT	CASSLSPAGGGQPQHF
TRBV7-2	NA	TRBJ1-2	NA	TGTGCCAGCAGCTTAGCCAGGGGCCCTAACTATGGCTACACCTTC	CASSLARGPNYGYTF
TRBV19	TRBD2	TRBJ2-7	NA	TGTGCCAGTAGTCCGGGACTAGCGGTTCACTACGAGCAGTACTTC	CASSPGLAVHYEQYF
TRBV7-2	NA	TRBJ2-2	NA	TGTGCCAGCACCGCCCCCCAGGGATCGAACACCGGGGAGCTGTTTTTT	CASTAPQGSNTGELFF
TRBV7-9	NA	TRBJ2-3	once	TGTGCCAGCAGCTCCCGACCAGATACGCAGTATTTT	CASSSRPDTQYF
TRBV25-1	NA	TRBJ2-1	NA	TGTGCCAGCAGTGACAAGTACAGCGATGAGCAGTTCTTC	CASSDKYSDEQFF
TRBV11-2	NA	TRBJ1-2	NA	TGTGCCAGCAGCCTTAGCACGGCGGACTATGGCTACACCTTC	CASSLSTADYGYTF
TRBV4-1	NA	TRBJ2-3	once	TGCGCCAGCAGCCAAGTGTGGGTGGCGGATAGCACAGATACGCAGTATTTT	CASSQVWVADSTDTQYF
TRBV4-2	NA	TRBJ1-4	NA	TGTGCCAGCAGCCAAGGGGGACCCTGGGGGGAAAAACTGTTTTTT	CASSQGGPWGEKLFF
TRBV29-1	NA	TRBJ1-2	NA	TGCAGCGTTGATGAGGGGTGGAGAGGGGCTAACTATGGCTACACCTTC	CSVDEGWRGANYGYTF
TRBV28	NA	TRBJ1-1	NA	TGTGCCAGCAGTTTACCTGGAAGGGTTGCTGAAGCTTTCTTT	CASSLPGRVAEAFF
TRBV18	NA	TRBJ2-1	NA	TGTGCCAGCTCACCTTCGGGAGTCCACAATGAGCAGTTCTTC	CASSPSGVHNEQFF
TRBV19	NA	TRBJ2-3	few	TGTGCCAGTAGGCTGGCAGGGGAAGCAGATACGCAGTATTTT	CASRLAGEADTQYF
TRBV6-5	NA	TRBJ1-1	NA	TGTGCCAGCAGTGGGCCGGAGCCCCAAGCTTTCTTT	CASSGPEPQAFF
TRBV9	NA	TRBJ1-1	NA	TGTGCCAGCAGCGTAGACCAGGGGAACACTGAAGCTTTCTTT	CASSVDQGNTEAFF
TRBV30	TRBD1	TRBJ2-2	NA	TGTGCCGTGGACAGGGCGAACACCGGGGAGCTGTTTTTT	CAVDRANTGELFF
TRBV5-1	TRBD2	TRBJ2-1	NA	TGCGCCAGCAGCTCGACCCCGGCTAGCGGGGATGAGCAGTTCTTC	CASSSTPASGDEQFF
TRBV6-5	TRBD1	TRBJ1-2	NA	TGTGCCAGCAGCACCGCTACAGGGGGAAACTATGGCTACACCTTC	CASSTATGGNYGYTF
TRBV5-8	NA	TRBJ1-4	NA	TGTGCCAGCAAGCAGGGTGGAGGTGAAAAACTGTTTTTT	CASKQGGGEKLFF
TRBV14	TRBD2	TRBJ2-1	NA	TGTGCCAGCAGCCTCTTCCTTAGCGGGAGGCACTACAATGAGCAGTTCTTC	CASSLFLSGRHYNEQFF
TRBV7-9	NA	TRBJ2-7	NA	TGTGCCAGCAGCTTATCTGGCTACGAGCAGTACTTC	CASSLSGYEQYF
TRBV9	TRBD2	TRBJ2-3	NA	TGTGCCAGCAGCGCCACTAGCGGGCCTGGGTGGGCAGATACGCAGTATTTT	CASSATSGPGWADTQYF
TRBV30	NA	TRBJ1-5	NA	TGTGCCTGGAGCCAGGGAAGCCCGCCCCAGCATTTT	CAWSQGSPPQHF
TRBV18	TRBD1	TRBJ2-2	NA	TGTGCCACCCAGGGACAGGGGAACACCGGGGAGCTGTTTTTT	CATQGQGNTGELFF
TRBV4-3	TRBD1	TRBJ2-7	NA	TGCGCCAGCAGCCAAGATCCCCCGGACAGGGGTTCCGAGCAGTACTTC	CASSQDPPDRGSEQYF
TRBV5-1	TRBD1	TRBJ2-5	NA	TGCGCCAGCAGCTGGACAGGGGGTCAGACAGAGACCCAGTACTTC	CASSWTGGQTETQYF
TRBV5-5	NA	TRBJ1-6	NA	TGTGCCAGCAGTCCTGGGGGGAGAAATAATTCACCCCTCCACTTT	CASSPGGRNNSPLHF
TRBV28	TRBD2	TRBJ2-3	NA	TGTGCCAGCAGGGGCGGGGGAGGTGGGTCAGATACGCAGTATTTT	CASRGGGGGSDTQYF
TRBV6-1	NA	TRBJ1-1	NA	TGTGCCAGCGGCCGAAACACTGAAGCTTTCTTT	CASGRNTEAFF